This T cell receptor beta chain was identified during a study of blood T cell repertoires in COVID-19 (TCRdb year 2020). A note on the overall study: Samples from collaborators originated in the United States, Italy and Spain and spanned both the acute and convalescent phases of COVID-19. The material from the prospective study consisted of cDNA or gDNA derived from T cells, B-cell-depleted T cells, or PBMCs. Sample metadata almost always included a de-identified subject ID, COVID-19 status, age in years and sex. Where HLA class I and class II types were available, the types were taken from metadata supplied by the sample provider, not from assay-based typing. The repertoires were released in a freely available public database meant as a resource for research on the immune response to SARS-CoV-2. Samples were obtained from the ongoing ImmuneRACE study (first 160 participants) and from 1,254 subjects provided by 6 global collaborators. Subjects who had been exposed to COVID-19, were actively infected with it, or had recovered from it provided the deeply sampled blood TCRbeta repertoires that made up the dataset. Here is what the overall study found, with its caveats: Clinical and demographic metadata were provided uncurated, with the amount varying by source and participant.

In the prospective study, participants were about 18 to 95 years old, resided in about two dozen geographic areas of the United States, and were enrolled through a virtual design. Cohort assignment in the prospective study relied on participant-reported clinical history from a screening survey and a study questionnaire. A participant counted as exposed if, within 2 weeks of entering the study, that participant had been in contact with someone who had a PCR-confirmed or clinician-diagnosed COVID-19 case. In the prospective study, mobile phlebotomists collected whole blood, serum and a nasopharyngeal or oropharyngeal swab from each participant. Additional blood draws and questionnaires over an approximately 2-month period could optionally be provided by prospective study participants. Prospective study blood samples were shipped either frozen or at room temperature before DNA extraction. Concerning this clone itself: No antigen is known for it. Base qualities are not at hand, and no much larger clone is one base apart.

Relative to germline, V is 1 base shorter and J is 2 bases shorter, with 11 bases between their ends. The CDR3 starts with the cysteine, ends with the phenylalanine, and has 15 residues. Only the CDR3 region is kept as DNA, spanning 45 bases read in frame from base 1. Looking up the germline V gene yields CDR1 SGHRS and CDR2 YFSETQ. TCRbeta CDR3 regions were amplified from genomic DNA by means of the immunoSEQ Assay, a bias-controlled multiplex PCR. The authors' pipeline ran thus. Nucleated cell counts per sample were estimated from amplification of reference gene primers within the assay. To quantify the absolute abundance of each unique TCRbeta CDR3 rearrangement, sequence reads were collapsed and filtered. For each sample, productive Simpson clonality was calculated by taking the square root of Simpson's diversity index across productive rearrangements. Sourced from immuneACCESS, this table was stored by TCRdb with only in-frame sequences that have V and J called. A share of the clones is absent; for the studies checked, an unresolved V gene accounts for under half, and the remainder has no known explanation. Clone size and the V and J calls come from that table; the DNA yielded D and trimming. The sample table records fewer than 250,000 clones; roughly 80% of these occur just once. The top ten constitute 3.6% of the sample.

The source is a woman aged 40 to 49 who had been exposed to COVID-19. Sequences were obtained from PBMCs or T cells enriched from blood (not recorded which). This sequence uses TRBV5-1 and TRBJ2-3; too little of a D gene remains to name it. The CDR3 protein sequence reads: CASSLQVSNTDTQYF. The DNA sequence follows: TGCGCCAGCAGCTTGCAAGTAAGCAACACAGATACGCAGTATTTT. Where the CDR3 stops, the reference TRBV5-1 and TRBJ2-3 genes take over; the full variable domain is KAGVTQTPRYLIKTRGQQVTLSCSPISGHRSVSWYQQTPGQGLQFLFEYFSETQRNKGNFPGRFSGRQFSNSRSEMNVSTLELGDSALYLCASSLQVSNTDTQYFGPGTRLTVL.